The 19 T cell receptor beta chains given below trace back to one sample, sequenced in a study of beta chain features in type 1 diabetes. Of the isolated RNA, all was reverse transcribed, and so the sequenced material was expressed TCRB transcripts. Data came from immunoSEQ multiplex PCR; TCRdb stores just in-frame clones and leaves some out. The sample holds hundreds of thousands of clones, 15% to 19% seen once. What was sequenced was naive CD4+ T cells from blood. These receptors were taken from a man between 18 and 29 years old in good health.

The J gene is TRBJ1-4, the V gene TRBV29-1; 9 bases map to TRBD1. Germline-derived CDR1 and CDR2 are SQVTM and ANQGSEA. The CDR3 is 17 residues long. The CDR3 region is CIPRGDRDLRTNEKLFF. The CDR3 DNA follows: TGCATCCCCCGGGGGGACAGGGACTTAAGGACTAATGAAAAACTGTTTTTT.

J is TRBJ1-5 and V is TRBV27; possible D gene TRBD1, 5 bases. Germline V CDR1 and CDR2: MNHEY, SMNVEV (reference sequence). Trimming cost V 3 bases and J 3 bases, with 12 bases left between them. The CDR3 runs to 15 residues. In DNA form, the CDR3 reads TGTGCCAGCAGTTTTCAGGCAGGGCTCAATCAGCCCCAGCATTTT. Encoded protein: CASSFQAGLNQPQHF.

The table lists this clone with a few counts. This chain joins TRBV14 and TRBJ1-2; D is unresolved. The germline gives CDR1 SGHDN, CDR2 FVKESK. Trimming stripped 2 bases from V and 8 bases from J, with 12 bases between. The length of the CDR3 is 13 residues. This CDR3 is CASSQRVEWGYTF. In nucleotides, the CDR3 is TGTGCCAGCAGCCAACGTGTAGAGTGGGGCTACACCTTC.

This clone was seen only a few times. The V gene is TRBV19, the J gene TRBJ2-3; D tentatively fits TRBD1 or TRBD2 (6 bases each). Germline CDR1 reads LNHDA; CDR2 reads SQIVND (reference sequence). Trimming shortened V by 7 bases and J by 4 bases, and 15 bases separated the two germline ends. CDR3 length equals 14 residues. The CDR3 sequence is CASKTRGGADTQYF. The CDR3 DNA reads TGTGCCAGTAAGACTAGAGGGGGAGCAGATACGCAGTATTTT. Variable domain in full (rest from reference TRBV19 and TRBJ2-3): DGGITQSPKYLFRKEGQNVTLSCEQNLNHDAMYWYRQDPGQGLRLIYYSQIVNDFQKGDIAEGYSVSREKKESFPLTVTSAQKNPTAFYLCASKTRGGADTQYFGPGTRLTVL.

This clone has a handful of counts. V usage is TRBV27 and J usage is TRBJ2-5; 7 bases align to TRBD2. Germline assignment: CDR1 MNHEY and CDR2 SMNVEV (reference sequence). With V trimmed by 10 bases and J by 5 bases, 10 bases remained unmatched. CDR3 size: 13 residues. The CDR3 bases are TGTGCCACCACCGCTGCGGGAGAGGAGACCCAGTACTTC. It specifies CATTAAGEETQYF.

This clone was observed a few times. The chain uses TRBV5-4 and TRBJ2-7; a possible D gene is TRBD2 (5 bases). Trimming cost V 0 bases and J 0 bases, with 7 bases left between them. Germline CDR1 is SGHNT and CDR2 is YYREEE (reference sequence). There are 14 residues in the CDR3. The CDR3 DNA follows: TGTGCCAGCAGCTTGGAAGGGAGCTCCTACGAGCAGTACTTC. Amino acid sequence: CASSLEGSSYEQYF.

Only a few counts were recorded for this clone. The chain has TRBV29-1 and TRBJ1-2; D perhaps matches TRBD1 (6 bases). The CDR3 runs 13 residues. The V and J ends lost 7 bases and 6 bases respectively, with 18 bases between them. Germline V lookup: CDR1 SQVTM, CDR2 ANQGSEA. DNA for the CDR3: TGCAGCGCACAGGGTTTCTTAGGAGATGGCTACACCTTC. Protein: CSAQGFLGDGYTF.

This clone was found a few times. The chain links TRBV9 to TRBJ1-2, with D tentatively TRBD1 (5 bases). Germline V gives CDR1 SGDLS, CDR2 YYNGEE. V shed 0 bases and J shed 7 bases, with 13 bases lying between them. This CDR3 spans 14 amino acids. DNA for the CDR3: TGTGCCAGCAGCGTAGAGGGACCCGGTTCTGGCTACACCTTC. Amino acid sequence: CASSVEGPGSGYTF.

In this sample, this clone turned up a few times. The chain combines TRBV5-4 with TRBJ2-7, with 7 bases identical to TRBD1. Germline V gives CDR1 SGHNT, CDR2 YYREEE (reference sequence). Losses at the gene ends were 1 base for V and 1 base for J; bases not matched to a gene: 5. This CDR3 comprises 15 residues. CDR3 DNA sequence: TGTGCCAGCAGCTTGCCGGGACAGTCTTCCTACGAGCAGTACTTC. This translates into CASSLPGQSSYEQYF.

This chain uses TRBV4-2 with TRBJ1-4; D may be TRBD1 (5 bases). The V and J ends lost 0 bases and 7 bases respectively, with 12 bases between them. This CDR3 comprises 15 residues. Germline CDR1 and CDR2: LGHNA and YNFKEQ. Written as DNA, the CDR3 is TGTGCCAGCAGCCAAGACGCCTTGGGGGGTGAAAAACTGTTTTTT. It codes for CASSQDALGGEKLFF.

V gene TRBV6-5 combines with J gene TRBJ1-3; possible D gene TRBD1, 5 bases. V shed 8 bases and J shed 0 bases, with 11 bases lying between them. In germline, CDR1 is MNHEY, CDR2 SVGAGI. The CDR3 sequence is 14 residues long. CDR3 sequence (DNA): TGTGCCAGCCGTCAGGGAATCTCTGGAAACACCATATATTTT. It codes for CASRQGISGNTIYF.

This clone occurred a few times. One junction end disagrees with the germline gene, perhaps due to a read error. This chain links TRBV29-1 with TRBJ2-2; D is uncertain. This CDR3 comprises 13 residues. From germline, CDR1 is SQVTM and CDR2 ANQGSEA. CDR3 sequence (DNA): TGCAGCGGCCCAGTCTATAACACCAGGGAGCTGTTTTTT. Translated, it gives CSGPVYNTRELFF.

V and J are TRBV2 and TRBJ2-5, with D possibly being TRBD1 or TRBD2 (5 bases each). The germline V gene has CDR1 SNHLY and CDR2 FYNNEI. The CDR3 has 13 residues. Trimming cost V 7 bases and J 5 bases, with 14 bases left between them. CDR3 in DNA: TGTGCCAGCATCTACTTCCGGGGCGAGACCCAGTACTTC. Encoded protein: CASIYFRGETQYF.

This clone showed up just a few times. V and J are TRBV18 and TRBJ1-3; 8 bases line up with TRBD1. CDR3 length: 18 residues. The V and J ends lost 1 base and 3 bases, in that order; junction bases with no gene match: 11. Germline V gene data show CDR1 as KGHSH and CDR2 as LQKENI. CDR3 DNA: TGTGCCAGCTCACCACGGGTCATGACAGGGGTGTTTGGAAACACCATATATTTT. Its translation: CASSPRVMTGVFGNTIYF.

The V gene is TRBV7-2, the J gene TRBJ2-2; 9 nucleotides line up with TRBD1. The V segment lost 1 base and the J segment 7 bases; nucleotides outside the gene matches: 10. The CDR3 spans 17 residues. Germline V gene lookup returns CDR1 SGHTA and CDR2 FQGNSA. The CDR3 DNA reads TGTGCCAGCAGCTTAGGTCCCGGGACAGGGACGGGCGGGGAGCTGTTTTTT. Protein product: CASSLGPGTGTGGELFF.

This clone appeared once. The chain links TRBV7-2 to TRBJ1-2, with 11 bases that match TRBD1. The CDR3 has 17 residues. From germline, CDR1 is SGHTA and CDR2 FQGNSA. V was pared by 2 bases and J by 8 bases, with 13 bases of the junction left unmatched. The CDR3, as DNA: TGTGCCAGCAGCTTATCCGGTCAGGACAGGGGGCTTTTGGGCTACACCTTC. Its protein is CASSLSGQDRGLLGYTF.

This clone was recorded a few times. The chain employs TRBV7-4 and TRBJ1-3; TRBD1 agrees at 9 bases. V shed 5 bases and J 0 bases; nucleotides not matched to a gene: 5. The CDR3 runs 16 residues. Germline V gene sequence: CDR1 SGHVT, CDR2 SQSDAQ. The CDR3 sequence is CASSPGTGISGNTIYF. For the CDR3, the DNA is TGTGCCAGCAGCCCCGGGACAGGGATCTCTGGAAACACCATATATTTT.

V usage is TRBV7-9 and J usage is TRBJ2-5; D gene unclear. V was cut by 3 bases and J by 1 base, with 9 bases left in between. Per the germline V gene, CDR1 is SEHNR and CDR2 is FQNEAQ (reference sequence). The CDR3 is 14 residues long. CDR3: CASSFSRPQETQYF. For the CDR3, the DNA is TGTGCCAGCAGCTTTAGTCGGCCCCAAGAGACCCAGTACTTC.

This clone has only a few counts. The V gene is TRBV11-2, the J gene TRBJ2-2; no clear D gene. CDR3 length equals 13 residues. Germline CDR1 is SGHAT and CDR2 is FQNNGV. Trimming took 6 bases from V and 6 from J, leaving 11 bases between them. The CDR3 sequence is CASRSLGSGELFF. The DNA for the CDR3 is TGTGCCAGCAGATCCCTAGGGTCCGGGGAGCTGTTTTTT.